The rows below give T cell receptor beta chains drawn from one sample of a study of early T cells in non-severe SARS-CoV-2 infection. TCRdb recomputed calls from the 5' RACE reads with MiXCR, one row per CDR3 protein. Among 62,000 or so distinct CDR3 sequences listed, less than 9.5% were seen once. Material: whole blood, obtained at baseline. Receptors originate from an adult who was a healthcare worker with PCR-confirmed SARS-CoV-2 infection or an uninfected control (not recorded which). CDR3s include the opening cysteine and the closing phenylalanine or tryptophan. A D gene is named only where the DNA matches it firmly. Clone size is not always given. Where it is, it says once, few, many or a class for expanded clones.

>few|TRBD2|TRBJ2-7|TRBV18
TGTGCCAGCTCACCCAGCGGGGGCTCCGAGTACGAGCAGTACTTC
CASSPSGGSEYEQYF
>few|.|TRBJ2-1|TRBV18
TGTGCCAGCTCACCCTTCCGGGACACGAGCTCCTACAATGAGCAGTTCTTC
CASSPFRDTSSYNEQFF
>many|.|TRBJ1-4|TRBV5-1
TGCGCCAGCAGCTTGATGGGCACAGCAACTAATGAAAAACTGTTTTTT
CASSLMGTATNEKLFF
>.|TRBD2|TRBJ2-3|TRBV11-2
TGTGCCAGCAGCTTAAGAGGCGGGAGTGTCGCAGATACGCAGTATTTT
CASSLRGGSVADTQYF
>many|.|TRBJ2-1|TRBV20-1
TGCAGTGCCACTGGAAACAATGAGCAGTTCTTC
CSATGNNEQFF
>.|TRBD1|TRBJ1-6|TRBV6-5
TGTGCCAGCAGTTACGGTAGGGGGCCATCACCCCTCCACTTT
CASSYGRGPSPLHF
>many|.|TRBJ2-7|TRBV4-2
TGTGCCAGCAGCCAGGGTCAGGCCTACGAGCAGTACTTC
CASSQGQAYEQYF
>.|TRBD1|TRBJ1-1|TRBV4-3
TGCGCCAGCAGCCAAGCCCCCGGACAGGGGGGCCCGAACTCTGAAGCTTTCTTT
CASSQAPGQGGPNSEAFF
>.|.|TRBJ2-1|TRBV28
TGTGCCAGCACCCCCAGCCTCCTAGGGTACAATGAGCAGTTCTTC
CASTPSLLGYNEQFF
>many|.|TRBJ1-6|TRBV6-2/TRBV6-3
TGTGCCAGCAGTTACTCGGGCGTCCCCCTCCACTTT
CASSYSGVPLHF
>few|.|TRBJ2-3|TRBV6-2/TRBV6-3
TGTGCCAGCAGTTACCACCCCGGGCCGGGAGATACGCAGTATTTT
CASSYHPGPGDTQYF
>few|TRBD1|TRBJ1-6|TRBV5-1
TGCGCCAGCAGCTCCGGACAGGGAAGGAATTCACCCCTCCACTTT
CASSSGQGRNSPLHF
>few|.|TRBJ1-1|TRBV6-1
TGTGCCAGCAGTATGAGGGGAATGAACACTGAAGCTTTCTTT
CASSMRGMNTEAFF
>many|.|TRBJ2-3|TRBV7-9
TGTGCCAGCAGCTTACGGGATACGCAGTATTTT
CASSLRDTQYF
>.|TRBD1|TRBJ2-3|TRBV27
TGTGCCAGCAGTTTCGGGACAGGGGTCCTACGAGATACGCAGTATTTT
CASSFGTGVLRDTQYF
>few|.|TRBJ2-7|TRBV6-5
TGTGCCAGCAGTTACTCGAGGTTAGGTGGTGTTGGCAACTCCTACGAGCAGTACTTC
CASSYSRLGGVGNSYEQYF
>.|.|TRBJ1-4|TRBV9
TGTGCCAGCAGCGGCCGGGACGGACGGAATGAAAAACTGTTTTTT
CASSGRDGRNEKLFF
>.|.|TRBJ2-2|TRBV7-3
TGTGCCAGCAGCCCAGCCGGAGGGTACACCGGGGAGCTGTTTTTT
CASSPAGGYTGELFF
>many|TRBD1|TRBJ1-3|TRBV6-6
TGTGCCAGCAGCCAACCGGGACAGGGAAGAAACACCATATATTTT
CASSQPGQGRNTIYF
>.|TRBD2|TRBJ2-3|TRBV12-3/TRBV12-4
TGTGCCAGCAGCCCCGGGACTAGCGGGGGTGTAAGCACAGATACGCAGTATTTT
CASSPGTSGGVSTDTQYF
>few|.|TRBJ2-1|TRBV5-6
TGTGCCAGCAGCTTGGGGCTATGGTCCTACAATGAGCAGTTCTTC
CASSLGLWSYNEQFF
>few|.|TRBJ1-2|TRBV19
TGTGCCAGTAGTATTCCGGACGGACGCTATGGCTACACCTTC
CASSIPDGRYGYTF
>.|.|TRBJ1-2|TRBV7-2
TGTGCCAGCAGCTTAGTCGCTCGAGGGTCGGCCTATGGCTACACCTTC
CASSLVARGSAYGYTF
>few|.|TRBJ1-5|TRBV21-1
TGTGCCAGCAGCAATAATGCCACAGCTTGCAATCAGCCCCAGCATTTT
CASSNNATACNQPQHF